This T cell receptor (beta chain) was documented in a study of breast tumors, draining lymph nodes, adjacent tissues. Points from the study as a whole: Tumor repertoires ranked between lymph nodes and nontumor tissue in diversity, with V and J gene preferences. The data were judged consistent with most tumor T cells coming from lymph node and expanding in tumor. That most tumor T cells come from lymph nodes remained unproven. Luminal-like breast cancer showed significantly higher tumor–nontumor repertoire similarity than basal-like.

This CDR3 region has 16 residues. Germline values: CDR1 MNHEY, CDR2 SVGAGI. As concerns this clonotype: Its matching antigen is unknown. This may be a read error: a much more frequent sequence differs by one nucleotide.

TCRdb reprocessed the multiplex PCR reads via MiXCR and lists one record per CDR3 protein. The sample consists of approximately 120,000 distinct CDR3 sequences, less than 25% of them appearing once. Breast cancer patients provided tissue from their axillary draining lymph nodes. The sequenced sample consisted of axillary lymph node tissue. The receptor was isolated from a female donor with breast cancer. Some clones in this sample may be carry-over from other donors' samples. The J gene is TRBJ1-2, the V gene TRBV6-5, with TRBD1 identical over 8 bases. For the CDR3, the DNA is TGTGCCAGCAGTTACTCGATTATCGGGACAGGCTATGGCTACAGCTTC. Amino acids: CASSYSIIGTGYGYSF.